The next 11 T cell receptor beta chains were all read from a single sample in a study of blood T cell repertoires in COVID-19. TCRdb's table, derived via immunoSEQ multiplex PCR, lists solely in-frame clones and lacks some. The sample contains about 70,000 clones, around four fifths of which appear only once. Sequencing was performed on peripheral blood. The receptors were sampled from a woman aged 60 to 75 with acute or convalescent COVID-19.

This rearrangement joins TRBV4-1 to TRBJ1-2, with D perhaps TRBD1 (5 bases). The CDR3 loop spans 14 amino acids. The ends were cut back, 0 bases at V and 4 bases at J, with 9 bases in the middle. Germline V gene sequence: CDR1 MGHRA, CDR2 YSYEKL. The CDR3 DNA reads TGCGCCAGCAGCCAAGATCAGGGTGGCTATGGCTACACCTTC. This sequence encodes CASSQDQGGYGYTF.

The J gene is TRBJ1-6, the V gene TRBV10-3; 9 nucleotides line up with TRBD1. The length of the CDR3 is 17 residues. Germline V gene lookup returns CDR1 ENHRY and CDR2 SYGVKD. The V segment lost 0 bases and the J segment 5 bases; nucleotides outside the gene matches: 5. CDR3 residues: CAISESGQGVNNSPLHF. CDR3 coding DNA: TGTGCCATCAGTGAGTCGGGACAGGGTGTTAATAATTCACCCCTCCACTTT.

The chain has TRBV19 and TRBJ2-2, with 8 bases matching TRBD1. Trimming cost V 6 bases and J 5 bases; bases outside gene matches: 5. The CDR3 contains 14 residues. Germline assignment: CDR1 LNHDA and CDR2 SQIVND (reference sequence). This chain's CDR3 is CASRTGERTGELFF. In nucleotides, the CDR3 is TGTGCCAGTAGGACAGGGGAGCGGACCGGGGAGCTGTTTTTT.

The CDR3 is CASSLDAADTQYF. The CDR3 DNA reads TGTGCCAGCAGTCTTGATGCGGCAGATACGCAGTATTTT. The chain has TRBV12-3 or TRBV12-4 and TRBJ2-3; no reliable D call. This CDR3 has 13 residues. The V end lost 5 bases, the J end lost 4 bases, and 10 bases lay between the germline ends.

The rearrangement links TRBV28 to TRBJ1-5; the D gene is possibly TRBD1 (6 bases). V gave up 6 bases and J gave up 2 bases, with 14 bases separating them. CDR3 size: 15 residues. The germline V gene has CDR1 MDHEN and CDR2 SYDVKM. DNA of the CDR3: TGTGCCAGCAGGCATCCTACAGGGCGCAATCAGCCCCAGCATTTT. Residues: CASRHPTGRNQPQHF. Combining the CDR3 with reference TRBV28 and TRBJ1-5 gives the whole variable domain DVKVTQSSRYLVKRTGEKVFLECVQDMDHENMFWYRQDPGLGLRLIYFSYDVKMKEKGDIPEGYSVSREKKERFSLILESASTNQTSMYLCASRHPTGRNQPQHFGDGTRLSIL.

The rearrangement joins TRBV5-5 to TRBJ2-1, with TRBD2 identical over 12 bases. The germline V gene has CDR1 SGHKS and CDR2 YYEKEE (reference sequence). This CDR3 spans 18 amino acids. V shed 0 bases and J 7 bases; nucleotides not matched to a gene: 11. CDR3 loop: CASSLAATSGRSVNEQFF. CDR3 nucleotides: TGTGCCAGCAGCTTGGCCGCGACTAGCGGGAGATCCGTAAATGAGCAGTTCTTC.

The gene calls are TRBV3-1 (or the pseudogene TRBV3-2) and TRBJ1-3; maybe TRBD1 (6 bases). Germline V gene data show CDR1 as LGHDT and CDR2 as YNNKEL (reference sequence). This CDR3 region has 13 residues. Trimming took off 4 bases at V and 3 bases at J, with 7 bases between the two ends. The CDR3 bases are TGTGCCAGCAGCCCACAGGGTGGAAACACCATATATTTT. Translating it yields CASSPQGGNTIYF.

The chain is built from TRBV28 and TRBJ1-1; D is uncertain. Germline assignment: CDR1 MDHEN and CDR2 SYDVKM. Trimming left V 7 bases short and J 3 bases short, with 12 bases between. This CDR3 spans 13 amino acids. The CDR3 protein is CASIRGGDTEAFF. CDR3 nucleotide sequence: TGTGCCAGCATCCGAGGAGGAGACACTGAAGCTTTCTTT.

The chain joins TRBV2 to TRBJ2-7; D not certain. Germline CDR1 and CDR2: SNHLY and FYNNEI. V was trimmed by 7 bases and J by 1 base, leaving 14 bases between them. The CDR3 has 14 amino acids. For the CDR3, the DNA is TGTGCCAGCACTGAGATCCTTGAGTCCTACGAGCAGTACTTC. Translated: CASTEILESYEQYF.

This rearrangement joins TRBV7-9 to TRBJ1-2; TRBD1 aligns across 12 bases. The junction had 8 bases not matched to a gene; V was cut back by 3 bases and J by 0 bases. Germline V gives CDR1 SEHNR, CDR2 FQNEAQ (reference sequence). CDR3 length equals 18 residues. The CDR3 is CASSFHLGQGASNYGYTF. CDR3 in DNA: TGTGCCAGCAGCTTCCACCTGGGACAGGGGGCATCTAACTATGGCTACACCTTC.

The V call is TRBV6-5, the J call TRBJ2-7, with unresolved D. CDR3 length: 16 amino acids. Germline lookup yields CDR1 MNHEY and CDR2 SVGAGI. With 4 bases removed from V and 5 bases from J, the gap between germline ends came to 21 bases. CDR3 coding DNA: TGTGCCAGCAGTTCCCTCCTGAGTGGCAGGATTCACGAGCAGTACTTC. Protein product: CASSSLLSGRIHEQYF.